Following are 17 T cell receptor beta chains from one sample sequenced in a study of T cells in Graves' hyperthyroidism and ophthalmopathy. TCR beta CDR3 region amplification was performed from RNA transcripts. First-round RT-PCR targeting the TCR CDR3 was performed with the HTBI primer set. Each CDR3 protein gets one entry after TCRdb re-called the multiplex PCR reads with MiXCR. The repertoire has approximately 400,000 distinct CDR3 sequences, around 14% of them found once; the top ten carry 7.7%. The source material was blood. Every receptor here comes from a woman aged 18-30 years with Graves' hyperthyroidism.

The gene calls are TRBV9 and TRBJ2-7; 11 bases are a match to TRBD1. V lost 4 bases to trimming and J lost 2 bases; unmatched junction nucleotides: 8. In germline, CDR1 is SGDLS, CDR2 YYNGEE. The CDR3 has 16 amino acids. The chain's CDR3 is CASSISRDRGTYEQYF. CDR3 in DNA: TGTGCCAGCAGCATTTCCCGGGACAGGGGGACCTACGAGCAGTACTTC.

This clonotype was seen ten or more times. The chain joins TRBV2 to TRBJ1-2, with 7 bases fitting TRBD1. The CDR3 length is 16 residues. V trimming: 2 bases; J trimming: 0 bases; junction bases outside the gene matches: 6. Per the germline V gene, CDR1 is SNHLY and CDR2 is FYNNEI. The CDR3 bases are TGTGCCAGCAGTGAAAAAGGAAGGGGGCCTAACTATGGCTACACCTTC. This translates into CASSEKGRGPNYGYTF.

This clonotype was picked up a small number of times. This chain connects TRBV7-2 to TRBJ2-5; 10 bases match TRBD1. The ends lost 3 bases at V and 6 bases at J; junction bases unmatched: 10. Looked up from germline, CDR1 is SGHTA and CDR2 is FQGNSA. The CDR3 sequence is 16 residues long. The CDR3 sequence: CASSFFGQGVEKTQYF. CDR3 DNA: TGTGCCAGCAGCTTTTTCGGACAGGGGGTTGAGAAGACCCAGTACTTC.

Notes on this clonotype: Germline is not matched at one junction end, which may reflect a read error. The gene calls are TRBV4-1 and TRBJ2-7, with unresolved D. Germline CDR1 and CDR2: MGHRA and YSYEKL. The CDR3 length is 14 residues. The CDR3 reads CTSSQGFGNNEQYF. CDR3 bases: TGCACCAGCAGCCAAGGTTTTGGGAATAACGAGCAGTACTTC.

This clonotype was recorded many times. The chain carries TRBV6-5 and TRBJ2-3; no definite D call. V lost 0 bases and J lost 1, with 8 bases in between. The CDR3 runs 15 residues. The germline V gene encodes CDR1 MNHEY and CDR2 SVGAGI. The CDR3 nucleotides are TGTGCCAGCAGTTACTCGAGCCGTGGCACAGATACGCAGTATTTT. Residues: CASSYSSRGTDTQYF.

The chain uses TRBV7-9 and TRBJ1-1, with 9 bases fitting TRBD1. V shed 5 bases, J shed 6 bases, and the junction held 4 bases outside the gene matches. CDR1 SEHNR and CDR2 FQNEAQ come from the germline V gene (reference sequence). CDR3 size: 13 residues. The CDR3: CASSQTGGSEAFF. CDR3 coding DNA: TGTGCCAGCAGCCAGACAGGGGGGTCTGAAGCTTTCTTT.

This clonotype was recorded many times. Here the CDR3 reads CASKPFSGTEQFF. The CDR3 region has the DNA TGCGCCAGCAAGCCATTCTCCGGGACTGAGCAGTTCTTC. The rearrangement joins TRBV5-1 to TRBJ2-1; D assignment may be TRBD1 or TRBD2 (5 bases each). Trimming pared 6 bases from V and 9 bases from J, leaving 16 bases between. The CDR3 is 13 residues long. Per germline, CDR1 SGHRS and CDR2 YFSETQ.

In its sample, this clonotype was seen many times. The chain has TRBV11-3 and TRBJ1-6; D remains ambiguous. The CDR3 runs 15 residues. V was pared by 1 base and J by 5 bases, with 9 bases between. Per the germline V gene, CDR1 is SGHNT and CDR2 is YENEEA. The CDR3 region is CASSLGGVNNSPLHF. For the CDR3, the DNA is TGTGCCAGCAGCTTAGGGGGAGTGAATAATTCACCCCTCCACTTT.

This clonotype was found many times. The chain uses TRBV28 and TRBJ1-5; a possible D gene is TRBD1 (6 bases). This CDR3 region has 16 residues. V was clipped by 3 bases and J by 2 bases, with 14 bases between them. Germline loops: CDR1 MDHEN, CDR2 SYDVKM. The CDR3 DNA reads TGTGCCAGCAGTTTCAATCACAGGGCGGGCAATCAGCCCCAGCATTTT. It yields the protein CASSFNHRAGNQPQHF.

This clonotype turned up a few times. This chain joins TRBV11-2 and TRBJ2-3; 8 bases map to TRBD2. This CDR3 has 15 residues. V gave up 5 bases and J gave up 7 bases; unmatched junction bases: 11. Germline V gene lookup returns CDR1 SGHAT and CDR2 FQNNGV. Written as DNA, the CDR3 is TGTGCCAGCAGCGTCGGCGGGGGGCGCGCGAATACGCAGTATTTT. Its translation is CASSVGGGRANTQYF.

This clonotype showed up just a few times. The chain combines TRBV12-5 with TRBJ2-3; TRBD2 matches 10 bases. Germline-derived CDR1 and CDR2 are LGHNT and FRNRAP. Germline trimming cut 2 bases from V and 3 bases from J; bases unmatched to any gene: 11. The CDR3 is 18 amino acids. The CDR3 loop reads CASGLTLSGTSVTDTQYF. CDR3 DNA: TGTGCTAGTGGTTTGACCCTCTCGGGGACTAGCGTGACAGATACGCAGTATTTT.

As DNA, the CDR3 is TGTGCCAGCACCCCGATTTCTGGAAACACCATATATTTT. This codes for CASTPISGNTIYF. V usage is TRBV6-1 and J usage is TRBJ1-3; D ambiguous. Germline V lookup: CDR1 MNHNS, CDR2 SASEGT. Trimming pared 7 bases from V and 1 base from J, leaving 8 bases between. This CDR3 contains 13 residues.

There are many counts of this clonotype. V usage is TRBV29-1 and J usage is TRBJ1-5; D possibly corresponds to TRBD1 (6 bases). The CDR3 extends over 14 amino acids. Trimming left V 8 bases short and J 0 bases short, with 14 bases between. The germline V gene has CDR1 SQVTM and CDR2 ANQGSEA. The chain's CDR3 is CSTEEDSSNQPQHF. The DNA for the CDR3 is TGCAGCACCGAGGAGGACAGTAGCAATCAGCCCCAGCATTTT.

The genes are TRBV11-2 and TRBJ1-2; D is unresolved. V lost 3 bases to trimming and J lost 5 bases, with 7 bases between them. The length of the CDR3 is 12 residues. CDR1 and CDR2 from the germline V gene are SGHAT and FQNNGV. CDR3 region: CASSFRSYGYTF. The CDR3, as DNA: TGTGCCAGCAGCTTTAGGTCGTATGGCTACACCTTC. Full variable domain (remainder filled in from reference TRBV11-2 and TRBJ1-2): EAGVAQSPRYKIIEKRQSVAFWCNPISGHATLYWYQQILGQGPKLLIQFQNNGVVDDSQLPKDRFSAERLKGVDSTLKIQPAKLEDSAVYLCASSFRSYGYTFGSGTRLTVV.

This clonotype was seen a few times. The chain joins TRBV19 to TRBJ2-1; TRBD2 agrees at 13 bases. The V segment lost 6 bases and the J segment 2 bases; nucleotides outside the gene matches: 13. The length of the CDR3 is 19 residues. Germline CDR1 is LNHDA and CDR2 is SQIVND (reference sequence). In DNA, the CDR3 is TGTGCCAGTAGAGGACGTGGTGGAGGACTAGCGGGGGCCTACAATGAGCAGTTCTTC. Translated, it gives CASRGRGGGLAGAYNEQFF. Full variable domain (remainder filled in from reference TRBV19 and TRBJ2-1): DGGITQSPKYLFRKEGQNVTLSCEQNLNHDAMYWYRQDPGQGLRLIYYSQIVNDFQKGDIAEGYSVSREKKESFPLTVTSAQKNPTAFYLCASRGRGGGLAGAYNEQFFGPGTRLTVL.

The sample holds many counts of this clonotype. This chain joins TRBV2 and TRBJ1-2; D gene uncertain. The CDR3 is 13 residues long. V was shortened by 5 bases and J by 4 bases, with 11 bases between the two germline ends. CDR1 is SNHLY, CDR2 FYNNEI, per germline. The CDR3 is CASSRETGYGYTF. DNA for the CDR3: TGTGCCAGCAGTAGAGAGACGGGCTATGGCTACACCTTC.

As regards this clonotype: A junction end diverges from the germline sequence, so it may reflect a read error. The chain links TRBV7-3 to TRBJ2-7, with D possibly called TRBD1 or TRBD2 (5 bases each). The CDR3 extends over 16 amino acids. Germline V gene data show CDR1 as SGHTA and CDR2 as FQGTGA. This CDR3 reads CASSLSGTILSYERYF. The CDR3 region has the DNA TGTGCCAGCAGCTTATCCGGGACCATTTTATCCTACGAGCGGTACTTC.